One and the same sample provided the 32 T cell receptor beta chains below, sequenced in a study of CD4+ T cells in melanoma. Libraries were prepared by immunoSEQ multiplex PCR; TCRdb keeps only in-frame clonotypes and omits some of them. This table holds about 50,000 clones, about 88% found once. The sample was peripheral blood. These receptors came from a human donor with melanoma.

In DNA form, the CDR3 reads TGTGCCAGCAGCCACAAACAGGGTATTGCGGAGGGCCGCTATGGCTACACCTTC. It translates to CASSHKQGIAEGRYGYTF. The chain carries TRBV14 and TRBJ1-2; D may be TRBD1 (6 bases). Per the germline V gene, CDR1 is SGHDN and CDR2 is FVKESK. There are 18 residues in the CDR3. V lost 3 bases and J lost 4, with 24 bases in between.

The rearrangement links TRBV7-3 to TRBJ1-2; a possible D gene is TRBD1 (5 bases). This CDR3 has 14 amino acids. V lost 5 bases to trimming and J lost 7 bases, with 17 bases between them. Looked up from germline, CDR1 is SGHTA and CDR2 is FQGTGA. CDR3 in DNA: TGTGCCAGCAGCCTCGGACCGGGGGATATTGGCTACACCTTC. Protein product: CASSLGPGDIGYTF.

To note about this clone: The same CDR3 can be traced to other DNA sequences in this sample. The J gene is TRBJ1-1, the V gene TRBV19; 7 nucleotides line up with TRBD1. CDR3 size: 13 residues. Trimming at V came to 6 bases and at J to 1 base, leaving 2 bases not matched to a gene. CDR1 and CDR2 from the germline V gene are LNHDA and SQIVND (reference sequence). The CDR3 coding sequence is TGTGCCAGTAGCAGACAGGGGAACACTGAAGCTTTCTTT. Its protein is CASSRQGNTEAFF.

The rearrangement links TRBV10-2 to TRBJ2-7; D is perhaps TRBD2 (5 bases). The germline V and J ends were trimmed by 0 bases and 3 bases, with 12 bases remaining between them. Germline CDR1 and CDR2: WSHSY and SAAADI. The CDR3 covers 15 residues. The CDR3: CASSESTGSGYEQYF. CDR3 nucleotides: TGCGCCAGCAGTGAGTCTACCGGCAGCGGCTACGAGCAGTACTTC.

This clone has just one count. The V and J genes are TRBV28 and TRBJ1-2, with TRBD1 identical over 11 bases. V trimming: 5 bases; J trimming: 2 bases; junction bases outside the gene matches: 7. The CDR3 extends over 16 amino acids. Germline-derived CDR1 and CDR2 are MDHEN and SYDVKM. CDR3 DNA sequence: TGTGCCAGCAGTCGCCCCGGGGACAGGGGGAACTATGGCTACACCTTC. Amino acids: CASSRPGDRGNYGYTF.

This sequence joins TRBV11-2 and TRBJ1-1; D ambiguous. Deletions cut 5 bases from V and 0 bases from J, with 10 bases between. CDR1 is SGHAT and CDR2 is FQNNGV in the germline V gene. The CDR3 has 14 residues. The CDR3 coding sequence is TGTGCCAGCAGCGAGGGTGGAGTGAACACTGAAGCTTTCTTT. Its translation: CASSEGGVNTEAFF.

CDR3 DNA sequence: TGCGCCAGCAGTGGGACAGGGAGTGGGGCCTACGAGCAGTACTTC. It yields the protein CASSGTGSGAYEQYF. V usage is TRBV10-2 and J usage is TRBJ2-7, with 8 positions matching TRBD1. V shed 4 bases, J shed 2 bases, and the junction held 7 bases outside the gene matches. The germline V gene encodes CDR1 WSHSY and CDR2 SAAADI. The CDR3 loop spans 15 amino acids.

The chain couples TRBV5-1 to TRBJ2-1; 7 bases agree with TRBD2. V was clipped by 0 bases and J by 0 bases; unmatched bases: 6. The CDR3 is 17 residues long. Germline-derived CDR1 and CDR2 are SGHRS and YFSETQ. The CDR3 protein is CASSLAYGEGSYNEQFF. The CDR3 nucleotides are TGCGCCAGCAGCTTGGCCTATGGGGAGGGCTCCTACAATGAGCAGTTCTTC.

J is TRBJ1-1 and V is TRBV6-6; D gene unclear. The ends were cut back, 4 bases at V and 2 bases at J, with 11 bases in the middle. Per the germline V gene, CDR1 is MNHNY and CDR2 is SVGAGI (reference sequence). The length of the CDR3 is 14 residues. DNA of the CDR3: TGTGCCAGCAGTTTAAAAGGGTCCAACACTGAAGCTTTCTTT. Protein sequence: CASSLKGSNTEAFF.

This chain joins TRBV18 and TRBJ2-1; possible D gene TRBD1, 5 bases. V dropped 6 bases and J dropped 4 bases, with 13 bases sitting between them. Germline V gene sequence: CDR1 KGHSH, CDR2 LQKENI. The CDR3 runs 14 residues. The CDR3 region is CASSMSGSYNEQFF. The CDR3 DNA reads as TGTGCCAGCTCGATGTCAGGGTCATACAATGAGCAGTTCTTC.

The rearrangement joins TRBV5-1 to TRBJ1-2; D gene uncertain. Trimming stripped 1 base from V and 1 base from J, with 17 bases between. The CDR3 spans 17 residues. Germline values: CDR1 SGHRS, CDR2 YFSETQ. In nucleotides, the CDR3 is TGCGCCAGCAGCTTGTTGTCATGGCAGCCGAATAACTATGGCTACACCTTC. Amino acid sequence: CASSLLSWQPNNYGYTF.

The rearrangement joins TRBV25-1 to TRBJ2-7; possible D gene TRBD2, 7 bases. V dropped 6 bases and J dropped 5 bases, with 23 bases sitting between them. The CDR3 is made up of 16 amino acids. Per germline, CDR1 MGHDK and CDR2 SYGVNS. CDR3 DNA: TGTGCCAGCAGCCCTTGGGGGGGCCCGAACCAGGACGAGCAGTACTTC. This codes for CASSPWGGPNQDEQYF.

This rearrangement joins TRBV2 to TRBJ1-2; D might be TRBD1 (5 bases). This CDR3 region has 14 residues. V was cut by 6 bases and J by 0 bases, with 11 bases left in between. Germline-derived CDR1 and CDR2 are SNHLY and FYNNEI. CDR3 sequence (DNA): TGTGCCAGCAGAGGGACCCCAGCTAACTATGGCTACACCTTC. As protein: CASRGTPANYGYTF.

V and J are TRBV5-5 and TRBJ1-2; weak D call: TRBD1 (6 bases). The ends were cut back, 0 bases at V and 3 bases at J, with 6 bases in the middle. The CDR3 consists of 13 residues. Germline CDR1 reads SGHKS; CDR2 reads YYEKEE (reference sequence). DNA for the CDR3: TGTGCCAGCAGCTTGGCAGGGGACTATGGCTACACCTTC. This codes for CASSLAGDYGYTF.

The chain joins TRBV5-6 to TRBJ2-7, with D uncertain. The CDR3 is 15 amino acids. V dropped 0 bases and J dropped 3 bases, with 13 bases sitting between them. Looked up from germline, CDR1 is SGHDT and CDR2 is YYEEEE. The CDR3 is CASSLVPLPGYEQYF. DNA of the CDR3: TGTGCCAGCAGCTTGGTCCCACTCCCCGGCTACGAGCAGTACTTC.

The chain combines TRBV7-9 with TRBJ1-3; 9 positions agree with TRBD1. Germline V gene lookup returns CDR1 SEHNR and CDR2 FQNEAQ (reference sequence). The CDR3 length is 17 residues. V lost 8 bases, J lost 0 bases, and 11 bases stayed unmatched. CDR3 DNA: TGTGCCAGCTTCGCCGGGACAGGGCCCCGCTCTGGAAACACCATATATTTT. It translates to CASFAGTGPRSGNTIYF.

Comment on this clone: The same CDR3 also results from other DNA sequences found in this sample. V is TRBV6-5 and J is TRBJ2-7; 7 nucleotides line up with TRBD1. The V segment lost 4 bases and the J segment 2 bases; nucleotides outside the gene matches: 2. There are 13 residues in the CDR3. CDR1 and CDR2 from the germline V gene are MNHEY and SVGAGI. In DNA form, the CDR3 reads TGTGCCAGCAGTTTGGGACAGACCTACGAGCAGTACTTC. Amino acids: CASSLGQTYEQYF.

This chain links TRBV7-3 with TRBJ2-6, with no clear D. Trimming left V 3 bases short and J 0 bases short, with 6 bases between. The germline gives CDR1 SGHTA, CDR2 FQGTGA. This CDR3 contains 15 residues. Written as DNA, the CDR3 is TGTGCCAGCAGCTTCTCTCCCTCTGGGGCCAACGTCCTGACTTTC. This codes for CASSFSPSGANVLTF.

The J gene is TRBJ2-1, the V gene TRBV7-3, with 13 nucleotides matching TRBD2. The CDR3 contains 18 residues. Per the germline V gene, CDR1 is SGHTA and CDR2 is FQGTGA. The ends lost 2 bases at V and 7 bases at J; junction bases unmatched: 11. CDR3 in DNA: TGTGCCAGCAGCTTAGCGCTAACTAGCGGGGGGGCCGGTAATGAGCAGTTCTTC. It codes for CASSLALTSGGAGNEQFF.

V and J are TRBV5-1 and TRBJ2-5; D not certain. CDR1 SGHRS and CDR2 YFSETQ come from the germline V gene. CDR3 length: 14 amino acids. V lost 4 bases and J lost 1, with 11 bases in between. The CDR3 spells CASSPYSTQETQYF. CDR3 nucleotide sequence: TGCGCCAGCAGCCCTTACTCTACCCAAGAGACCCAGTACTTC.

The chain carries TRBV28 and TRBJ1-1, with D unresolved. The CDR3 totals 14 residues. With 5 bases removed from V and 3 bases from J, the gap between germline ends came to 13 bases. The germline V gene has CDR1 MDHEN and CDR2 SYDVKM. The CDR3 coding sequence is TGTGCCAGCAGTCCGACACTACTTTACACTGAAGCTTTCTTT. It is translated as CASSPTLLYTEAFF.

The chain has TRBV7-9 and TRBJ2-1, with no clear D. The CDR3 contains 13 residues. CDR1 is SEHNR, CDR2 FQNEAQ, per germline (reference sequence). The V end was cut by 2 bases, the J end by 0 bases, with 2 bases between. In DNA form, the CDR3 reads TGTGCCAGCAGCTTATCCTCCTACAATGAGCAGTTCTTC. Amino acids: CASSLSSYNEQFF.

CDR3: CASSVEVGLTTDTQYF. CDR3 DNA sequence: TGTGCCAGCAGCGTAGAAGTGGGCTTGACCACAGATACGCAGTATTTT. The rearrangement uses TRBV9 and TRBJ2-3; no clear D gene. The CDR3 extends over 16 amino acids. Germline CDR1 and CDR2: SGDLS and YYNGEE. With 0 bases removed from V and 2 bases from J, the gap between germline ends came to 13 bases.

This clone was seen just once. The rearrangement joins TRBV19 to TRBJ1-5; no clear D gene. Germline values: CDR1 LNHDA, CDR2 SQIVND (reference sequence). Trimming left V 2 bases short and J 4 bases short, with 6 bases between. The CDR3 totals 13 residues. CDR3 nucleotides: TGTGCCAGTAGTATACGGGGTAATCAGCCCCAGCATTTT. This sequence encodes CASSIRGNQPQHF.

This sequence joins TRBV9 and TRBJ2-7; 11 positions agree with TRBD1. The CDR3 is 15 amino acids. The germline gives CDR1 SGDLS, CDR2 YYNGEE. V trimming: 4 bases; J trimming: 4 bases; junction bases outside the gene matches: 7. This CDR3 reads CASSRTGGASYEQYF. CDR3 bases: TGTGCCAGCAGCCGGACAGGGGGCGCGAGTTACGAGCAGTACTTC.

This rearrangement joins TRBV5-1 to TRBJ2-1, with D possibly TRBD1 on 6 matching bases. This CDR3 spans 13 amino acids. V was trimmed by 7 bases and J by 5 bases, leaving 13 bases between them. The germline V gene has CDR1 SGHRS and CDR2 YFSETQ. This CDR3 is CASQRDTNNEQFF. The CDR3 DNA is TGCGCCAGCCAAAGGGACACTAACAATGAGCAGTTCTTC.

The gene calls are TRBV6-6 and TRBJ1-5; D gene uncertain. This CDR3 contains 12 residues. CDR1 and CDR2 (germline): MNHNY, SVGAGI (reference sequence). V was clipped by 2 bases and J by 7 bases, with 6 bases between them. CDR3 sequence reads: CASSYLGQPQHF. The CDR3 coding sequence is TGTGCCAGCAGTTACCTCGGCCAGCCCCAGCATTTT.

The chain uses TRBV6-1 and TRBJ1-6, with unresolved D. Trimming removed 5 bases at V and 5 bases at J, with 10 bases between. From germline, CDR1 is MNHNS and CDR2 SASEGT. This CDR3 is built from 14 residues. The CDR3 DNA reads as TGTGCCAGCAGTCCAGGCGTCAATAATTCACCCCTCCACTTT. It codes for CASSPGVNNSPLHF.

The chain couples TRBV10-3 to TRBJ2-3; D unresolved. Germline lookup yields CDR1 ENHRY and CDR2 SYGVKD. Trimming cost V 2 bases and J 0 bases, with 15 bases left between them. The CDR3 length is 17 residues. The CDR3 sequence: CAISEPYLGTSTDTQYF. The CDR3 DNA reads as TGTGCCATCAGTGAGCCCTACTTGGGCACTAGCACAGATACGCAGTATTTT.

The CDR3 DNA follows: TGTGCCACCCAGGGGGGGACCATTCCCTACAATGAGCAGTTCTTC. Residues: CATQGGTIPYNEQFF. V usage is TRBV19 and J usage is TRBJ2-1, with D tentatively TRBD1 or TRBD2 (7 bases each). This CDR3 has 15 amino acids. Germline values: CDR1 LNHDA, CDR2 SQIVND (reference sequence). V lost 10 bases and J lost 2, with 18 bases in between.

The V call is TRBV4-3, the J call TRBJ2-7; 10 bases map to TRBD2. Germline CDR1 and CDR2: LGHNA and YSLEER. V shed 4 bases, J shed 3 bases, and the junction held 6 bases outside the gene matches. The CDR3 runs to 15 residues. Here the CDR3 reads CASSRAGGGNYEQYF. CDR3 nucleotides: TGCGCCAGCAGCCGAGCGGGGGGGGGCAACTACGAGCAGTACTTC.

The chain joins TRBV28 to TRBJ1-2, with a weak D call TRBD1 (6 bases). This CDR3 region has 15 residues. Germline V gives CDR1 MDHEN, CDR2 SYDVKM. The V end lost 6 bases, the J end lost 8 bases, and 22 bases lay between the germline ends. The CDR3, as DNA: TGTGCCAGCAGCACCGTGGGACACCCGGGTTACGGCTACACCTTC. Translating gives CASSTVGHPGYGYTF.